This is a list of T cell receptor beta chains from one sample in a study of T cell responses to AZD1222 COVID-19 vaccine. The table came from immunoSEQ multiplex PCR; TCRdb's copy has only in-frame clones and leaves some out. The table lists fewer than 150,000 clones, around 92% of them singletons. This material consisted of peripheral blood, taken on day 0 of AZD1222 vaccination. Receptors originate from an adult in good health. CDR3s include the opening cysteine and the closing phenylalanine or tryptophan.

V gene	J gene	CDR3 protein
TRBV18	TRBJ2-5	CASSPASKQETQYF
TRBV27	TRBJ2-2	CASKDLSDTGELFF
TRBV2	TRBJ1-2	CASSERTGAYGYTF
TRBV7-9	TRBJ1-1	CASSPTGNRNTEAFF
TRBV21-1	TRBJ1-6	CASSNRGKFNSPLHF
TRBV7-9	TRBJ2-2	CASSLGQGGGELFF
TRBV18	TRBJ2-3	CASSPGTGSFTDTQYF
TRBV7-9	TRBJ1-1	CASSLGGATEAFF
TRBV11-3	TRBJ2-7	CASSGTGNYEQYF
TRBV4-1	TRBJ1-5	CASSALPPGYNQPQHF
TRBV5-1	TRBJ2-7	CASSLEALSYEQYF
TRBV4-1	TRBJ1-4	CASSPSQGENEKLFF
TRBV5-1	TRBJ1-2	CASSFGGLGYTF
TRBV7-2	TRBJ2-5	CASSFGGRGETQYF
TRBV4-1	TRBJ1-6	CASSQSGANNSPLHF